The rows below give T cell receptor beta chains drawn from one sample of a study of identical twins. Each CDR3 protein gets one entry after TCRdb re-called the 5' RACE reads with MiXCR. The sample contains roughly 720,000 distinct CDR3 sequences, about 20% of which appear only once. These data were also filed under a second study, of T cells expressing NK-cell markers.

The sequenced material came from PBMCs. These receptors were obtained from a woman between 18 and 29 years old in good health. CDR3s include the opening cysteine and the closing phenylalanine or tryptophan. Each record gives: D gene, J gene, clone size, V gene, CDR3 protein, CDR3 DNA. The D gene is left open where the match is weak. Clone size is shown for a subset of rows, as once, few, many or a class of expanded clone.

.	TRBJ2-1	.	TRBV7-2	CASSPDILAQGEQFF	TGTGCCAGCAGCCCCGATATCTTGGCGCAAGGTGAGCAGTTCTTC
.	TRBJ1-1	few	TRBV7-9	CASSLGDGGTNTEAFF	TGTGCCAGCAGCTTAGGGGATGGGGGCACTAACACTGAAGCTTTCTTT
TRBD1	TRBJ1-6	.	TRBV19	CASRRTGGFYNSPLHF	TGTGCCAGCCGACGGACAGGGGGTTTCTATAATTCACCCCTCCACTTT
TRBD1	TRBJ1-5	few	TRBV20-1	CSVGTGDSNQPQHF	TGCAGTGTGGGGACAGGGGATAGCAATCAGCCCCAGCATTTT
.	TRBJ2-1	few	TRBV5-1	CASSPNTGGGEQFF	TGCGCCAGCAGCCCCAACACCGGGGGCGGGGAGCAGTTCTTC
.	TRBJ2-7	.	TRBV4-1	CASSQGESPGVFEQYF	TGCGCCAGCAGCCAAGGGGAGTCGCCCGGTGTTTTCGAGCAGTACTTC
.	TRBJ2-5	.	TRBV20-1	CSARDGQQETQYF	TGCAGTGCTAGAGATGGTCAGCAAGAGACCCAGTACTTC
TRBD1	TRBJ2-3	.	TRBV30	CAWSVRWTGGDTQYF	TGTGCCTGGAGTGTACGGTGGACAGGGGGAGATACGCAGTATTTT
.	TRBJ1-2	.	TRBV20-1	CSARNPGHFNYGYTF	TGCAGTGCTAGGAACCCGGGACACTTCAACTATGGCTACACCTTC
.	TRBJ1-2	few	TRBV7-9	CASSFGQTNYGYTF	TGTGCCAGCAGCTTTGGACAAACTAACTATGGCTACACCTTC
.	TRBJ2-7	.	TRBV7-2	CASSSLGRYEQYF	TGTGCCAGCAGCTCCCTGGGGCGTTACGAGCAGTACTTC
TRBD1	TRBJ2-3	.	TRBV12-3/TRBV12-4	CASSRRQGLTDTQYF	TGTGCCAGCAGTCGGAGACAGGGTCTCACAGATACGCAGTATTTT
.	TRBJ2-3	.	TRBV12-3/TRBV12-4	CASSFVTHTSTDTQYF	TGTGCCAGCAGTTTTGTGACACATACTAGCACAGATACGCAGTATTTT
TRBD2	TRBJ2-3	.	TRBV7-2	CASSFLAGGWVYF	TGTGCCAGCAGCTTCCTAGCGGGAGGGTGGGTGTATTTT
TRBD2	TRBJ2-2	.	TRBV20-1	CSAPTSGRANTGELFF	TGCAGTGCCCCGACTAGCGGGAGGGCTAACACCGGGGAGCTGTTTTTT
TRBD2	TRBJ2-1	few	TRBV12-3/TRBV12-4	CASSSPAGGSYNEQFF	TGTGCCAGCAGCTCCCCAGCGGGAGGCTCCTACAATGAGCAGTTCTTC
.	TRBJ2-1	.	TRBV12-3/TRBV12-4	CASSSPGLLSYNEQFF	TGTGCCAGCAGTAGCCCAGGGCTGTTGTCCTACAATGAGCAGTTCTTC
TRBD1	TRBJ2-1	.	TRBV7-2	CASETGGRIEQFF	TGTGCCAGCGAGACAGGGGGAAGAATTGAGCAGTTCTTC
TRBD2	TRBJ2-5	.	TRBV5-6	CASSLPLAGGLETQYF	TGTGCCAGCAGCCTGCCCTTAGCGGGGGGGTTGGAGACCCAGTACTTC
.	TRBJ2-3	few	TRBV12-3/TRBV12-4	CASTVGQTPSTDTQYF	TGTGCCAGCACCGTCGGACAGACTCCTAGCACAGATACGCAGTATTTT
.	TRBJ2-1	many	TRBV3-1	CASSQERSYNEQFF	TGTGCCAGCAGCCAAGAGAGATCCTACAATGAGCAGTTCTTC
.	TRBJ2-1	.	TRBV9	CASSVSDPTANEQFF	TGTGCCAGCAGCGTCTCAGACCCGACAGCGAATGAGCAGTTCTTC
.	TRBJ2-7	few	TRBV5-1	CASSLEAWAGFTYEQYF	TGCGCCAGCAGCTTGGAGGCGTGGGCGGGATTTACCTACGAGCAGTACTTC
.	TRBJ1-6	.	TRBV18	CASSPSQANSPLHF	TGTGCCAGCTCACCATCACAGGCGAATTCACCCCTCCACTTT
TRBD2	TRBJ2-1	.	TRBV5-3	CARSLGPASGSSNEQFF	TGTGCCAGAAGCTTGGGGCCCGCTAGCGGGAGTAGCAATGAGCAGTTCTTC
.	TRBJ2-5	.	TRBV5-6	CASSFPLETQYF	TGTGCCAGCAGCTTCCCCTTGGAGACCCAGTACTTC
.	TRBJ2-1	few	TRBV27	CASSFLQKTYNEQFF	TGTGCCAGCAGTTTCCTCCAAAAAACCTACAATGAGCAGTTCTTC
.	TRBJ2-1	.	TRBV5-1	CASSLTAIYNEQFF	TGCGCCAGCAGCCTAACAGCGATCTACAATGAGCAGTTCTTC
.	TRBJ2-3	few	TRBV9	CASSVAIGASSDTQYF	TGTGCCAGCAGCGTAGCGATAGGGGCTTCTTCAGATACGCAGTATTTT